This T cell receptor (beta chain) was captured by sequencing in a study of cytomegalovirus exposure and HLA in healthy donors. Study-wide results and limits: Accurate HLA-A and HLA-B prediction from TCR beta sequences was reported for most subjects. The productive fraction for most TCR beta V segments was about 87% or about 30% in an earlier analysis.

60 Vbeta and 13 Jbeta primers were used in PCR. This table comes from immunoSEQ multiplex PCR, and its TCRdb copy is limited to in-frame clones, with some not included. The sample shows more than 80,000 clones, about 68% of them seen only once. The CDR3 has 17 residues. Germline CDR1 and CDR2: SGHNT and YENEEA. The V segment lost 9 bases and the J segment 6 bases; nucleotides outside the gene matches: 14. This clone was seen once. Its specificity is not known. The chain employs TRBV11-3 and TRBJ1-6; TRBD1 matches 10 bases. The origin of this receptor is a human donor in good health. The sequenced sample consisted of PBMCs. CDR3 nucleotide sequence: TGTGCCAGTGAGATCGGGACAGGGGATTTTGGTAATTCACCCCTCCACTTT. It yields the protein CASEIGTGDFGNSPLHF. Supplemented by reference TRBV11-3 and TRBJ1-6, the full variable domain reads EAGVVQSPRYKIIEKKQPVAFWCNPISGHNTLYWYLQNLGQGPELLIRYENEEAVDDSQLPKDRFSAERLKGVDSTLKIQPAELGDSAVYLCASEIGTGDFGNSPLHFGNGTRLTVT.